The source of this T cell receptor beta chain is a study of cytomegalovirus exposure and HLA in healthy donors. Background on the study: A prior analysis found 117 million unique TCR beta sequences from approximately 190 million T cells. Study-wide findings and caveats: In a later analysis, a genetic analysis reported fewer productive-TCR N-insertions in an Asian-associated ancestry cluster than the cohort average. Across HLA loci, a later analysis found differing TCR association rates, with DRB1 most and HLA-C fewest.

Trimming cost V 3 bases and J 9 bases, with 26 bases left between them. The length of the CDR3 is 17 residues. Germline values: CDR1 KGHSH, CDR2 LQKENI. For this clone: Its specificity is not known.

The study ran its PCR with 60 Vbeta and 13 Jbeta primers. Sequenced by immunoSEQ multiplex PCR; TCRdb stores in-frame clones only, minus some. Found here are 80,000 to 100,000 clones, about 81% of them singletons; the top ten hold 4.5% to 6.5%. This rearrangement joins TRBV18 to TRBJ1-2; a weak D match, TRBD1 (6 bases). The TCR comes from a middle-aged man in good health and CMV-seropositive. The sequenced sample was PBMCs. The CDR3 DNA follows: TGTGCCAGCTCACCCGCCACGGCGGGGGCCATCGGAATGCGCTACACCTTC. Its translation: CASSPATAGAIGMRYTF.